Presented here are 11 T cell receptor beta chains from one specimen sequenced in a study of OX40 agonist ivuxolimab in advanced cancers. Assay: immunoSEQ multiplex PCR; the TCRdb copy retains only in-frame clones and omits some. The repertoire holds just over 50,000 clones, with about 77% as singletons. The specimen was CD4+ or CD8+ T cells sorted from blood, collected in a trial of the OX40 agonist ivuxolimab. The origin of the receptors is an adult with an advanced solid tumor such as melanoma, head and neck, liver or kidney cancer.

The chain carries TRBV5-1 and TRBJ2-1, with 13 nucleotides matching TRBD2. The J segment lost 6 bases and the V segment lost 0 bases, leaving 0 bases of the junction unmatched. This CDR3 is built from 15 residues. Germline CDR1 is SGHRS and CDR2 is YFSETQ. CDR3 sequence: CASSLGTSGSNEQFF. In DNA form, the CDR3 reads TGCGCCAGCAGCTTGGGGACTAGCGGGAGCAATGAGCAGTTCTTC.

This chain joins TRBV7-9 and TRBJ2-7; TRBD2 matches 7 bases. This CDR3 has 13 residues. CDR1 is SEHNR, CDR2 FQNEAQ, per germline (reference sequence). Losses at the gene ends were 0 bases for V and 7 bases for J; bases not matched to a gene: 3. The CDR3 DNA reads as TGTGCCAGCAGCTTAGCGAACGGGGGGGAGCAGTACTTC. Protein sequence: CASSLANGGEQYF.

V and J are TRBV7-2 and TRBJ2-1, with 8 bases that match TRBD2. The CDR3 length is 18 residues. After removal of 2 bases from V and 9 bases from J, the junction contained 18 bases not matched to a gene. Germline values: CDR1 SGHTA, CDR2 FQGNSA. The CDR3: CASSLRVRTSPTPSEQFF. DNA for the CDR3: TGTGCCAGCAGCTTAAGGGTCCGGACTAGCCCCACCCCTAGTGAGCAGTTCTTC.

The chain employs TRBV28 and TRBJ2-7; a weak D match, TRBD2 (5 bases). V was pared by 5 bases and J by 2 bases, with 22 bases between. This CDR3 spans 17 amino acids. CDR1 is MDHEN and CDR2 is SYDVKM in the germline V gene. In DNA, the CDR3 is TGTGCCAGCAGTCCTCCGACCGTCTTGCGGAGGACCTACGAGCAGTACTTC. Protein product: CASSPPTVLRRTYEQYF.

The DNA for the CDR3 is TGCAGTGTAATGGAAAACACTGAAGCTTTCTTT. It translates to CSVMENTEAFF. This sequence joins TRBV20-1 and TRBJ1-1; unclear D gene. The CDR3 is 11 amino acids. With 7 bases removed from V and 2 bases from J, the gap between germline ends came to 8 bases. CDR1 DFQATT and CDR2 SNEGSKA come from the germline V gene (reference sequence).

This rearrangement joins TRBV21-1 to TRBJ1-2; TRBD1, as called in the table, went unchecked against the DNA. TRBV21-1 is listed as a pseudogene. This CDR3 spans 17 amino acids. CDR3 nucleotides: TGTGCCAGCAGCAAAGGGGGGACAGACCAAACTAACTATGGCTACACCTTC. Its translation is CASSKGGTDQTNYGYTF.

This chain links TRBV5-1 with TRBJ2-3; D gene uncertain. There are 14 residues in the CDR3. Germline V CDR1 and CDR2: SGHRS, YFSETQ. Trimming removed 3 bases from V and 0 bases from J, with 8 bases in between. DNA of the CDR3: TGCGCCAGCAGCTCAGGACGGAGCACAGATACGCAGTATTTT. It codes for CASSSGRSTDTQYF.

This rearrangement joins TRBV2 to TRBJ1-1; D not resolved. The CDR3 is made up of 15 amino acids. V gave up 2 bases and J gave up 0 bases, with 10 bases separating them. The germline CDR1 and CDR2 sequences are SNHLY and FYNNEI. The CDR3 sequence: CASSERPGMNTEAFF. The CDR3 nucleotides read TGTGCCAGCAGTGAACGCCCGGGGATGAACACTGAAGCTTTCTTT.

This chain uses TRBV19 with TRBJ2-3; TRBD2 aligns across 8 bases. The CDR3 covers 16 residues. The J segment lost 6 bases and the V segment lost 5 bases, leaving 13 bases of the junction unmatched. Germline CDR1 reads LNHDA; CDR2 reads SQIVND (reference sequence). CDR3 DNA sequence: TGTGCCAGTAGTCCGCAACTAGCGGCCCGGTTGGATACGCAGTATTTT. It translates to CASSPQLAARLDTQYF.

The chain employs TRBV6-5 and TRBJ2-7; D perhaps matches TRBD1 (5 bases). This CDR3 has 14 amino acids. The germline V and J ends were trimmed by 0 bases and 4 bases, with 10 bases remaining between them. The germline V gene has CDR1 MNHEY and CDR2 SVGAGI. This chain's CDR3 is CASSYSGRRYEQYF. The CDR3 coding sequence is TGTGCCAGCAGTTACTCGGGGCGGCGGTACGAGCAGTACTTC.

CDR3: CASSAEQGLNQPQHF. In DNA, the CDR3 is TGTGCCAGCAGTGCGGAACAGGGCCTTAATCAGCCCCAGCATTTT. The J gene is TRBJ1-5, the V gene TRBV2, with D possibly being TRBD1 (6 bases). This CDR3 is 15 amino acids long. V was pared by 4 bases and J by 4 bases, with 14 bases between. The germline CDR1 and CDR2 sequences are SNHLY and FYNNEI. The full variable domain, in which reference TRBV2 and TRBJ1-5 provide the parts outside the CDR3, is EPEVTQTPSHQVTQMGQEVILRCVPISNHLYFYWYRQILGQKVEFLVSFYNNEISEKSEIFDDQFSVERPDGSNFTLKIRSTKLEDSAMYFCASSAEQGLNQPQHFGDGTRLSIL.